The 8 T cell receptor beta chains reported below all come from one sample, sequenced in a study of T cell responses to AZD1222 COVID-19 vaccine. TCRdb's table, derived via immunoSEQ multiplex PCR, lists solely in-frame clones and lacks some. This table holds approximately 170,000 clones, around 94% found once. Sequencing was performed on peripheral blood, taken 28 days after the second AZD1222 dose. The receptors originated from an adult who received the AZD1222 COVID-19 vaccine.

This chain links TRBV5-6 with TRBJ2-2; D call uncertain. Germline V gives CDR1 SGHDT, CDR2 YYEEEE. The CDR3 totals 16 residues. V was cut by 6 bases and J by 4 bases, with 19 bases left in between. CDR3 nucleotides: TGTGCCAGCACCTCAACAACCCAGTGGAGCACCGGGGAGCTGTTTTTT. This gives the protein CASTSTTQWSTGELFF.

V gene TRBV28 combines with J gene TRBJ1-6; 10 nucleotides match TRBD1. CDR1 and CDR2 from the germline V gene are MDHEN and SYDVKM. Trimming took 5 bases from V and 0 from J; bases not matched to a gene: 10. This CDR3 region has 19 residues. The CDR3 DNA follows: TGTGCCAGCAGTCTCGGGACAGGGGTGGGAAGCTCCTATAATTCACCCCTCCACTTT. Encoded protein: CASSLGTGVGSSYNSPLHF. The full variable domain, its missing parts supplied by reference TRBV28 and TRBJ1-6, is DVKVTQSSRYLVKRTGEKVFLECVQDMDHENMFWYRQDPGLGLRLIYFSYDVKMKEKGDIPEGYSVSREKKERFSLILESASTNQTSMYLCASSLGTGVGSSYNSPLHFGNGTRLTVT.

The J gene is TRBJ2-3, the V gene TRBV5-5, with D perhaps matching TRBD2 (5 bases). Germline CDR1 is SGHKS and CDR2 is YYEKEE (reference sequence). V lost 2 bases and J lost 7, with 20 bases in between. This CDR3 has 16 residues. The DNA of the CDR3 is TGTGCCAGCAGCTTATACCCGGCGGAGAGGGATTATACGCAGTATTTT. As protein: CASSLYPAERDYTQYF.

V and J are TRBV2 and TRBJ2-1, with 11 bases fitting TRBD2. There are 15 residues in the CDR3. Germline V CDR1 and CDR2: SNHLY, FYNNEI. V lost 6 bases to trimming and J lost 8 bases; unmatched junction nucleotides: 9. The CDR3 region has the DNA TGTGCCAGCAGCCAACTAGCGGGAGTTTTCCATGAGCAGTTCTTC. As protein: CASSQLAGVFHEQFF.

The chain is built from TRBV3-1 (or the pseudogene TRBV3-2) and TRBJ2-1, with 12 bases fitting TRBD2. The V gene end was trimmed by 4 bases and the J gene end by 0 bases; junction bases not matched to a gene: 10. Germline CDR1 reads LGHDT; CDR2 reads YNNKEL (reference sequence). CDR3 length: 19 amino acids. CDR3: CASSLRLAGAPSSYNEQFF. The CDR3 coding sequence is TGTGCCAGCAGCCTCCGACTAGCGGGAGCCCCCAGCTCCTACAATGAGCAGTTCTTC.

This chain links TRBV3-1 (or the pseudogene TRBV3-2) with TRBJ1-1; D possibly corresponds to TRBD1 (5 bases). The germline CDR1 and CDR2 sequences are LGHDT and YNNKEL (reference sequence). The length of the CDR3 is 13 residues. V was pared by 6 bases and J by 4 bases, with 12 bases between. CDR3 sequence reads: CASRKAGITEAFF. The CDR3 nucleotides read TGTGCCAGCAGGAAGGCAGGGATCACTGAAGCTTTCTTT.

V and J are TRBV30 and TRBJ1-2, with D possibly being TRBD1 (5 bases). V was clipped by 0 bases and J by 6 bases, with 8 bases between them. The CDR3 sequence is 12 residues long. Germline lookup yields CDR1 GTSNPN and CDR2 SVGIG (reference sequence). DNA for the CDR3: TGTGCCTGGAGTGTAACGGGGCATGGCTACACCTTC. Residues: CAWSVTGHGYTF.

The gene calls are TRBV6-4 and TRBJ2-3; D tentatively reads TRBD1 or TRBD2 (5 bases each). V lost 8 bases to trimming and J lost 2 bases, with 23 bases between them. CDR1 and CDR2 (germline): MRHNA, SNTAGT. The CDR3 is 17 amino acids. CDR3 region: CASSPKWLSGTTDTQYF. The CDR3 DNA reads as TGTGCCAGCTCTCCAAAGTGGCTGTCGGGGACCACAGATACGCAGTATTTT.